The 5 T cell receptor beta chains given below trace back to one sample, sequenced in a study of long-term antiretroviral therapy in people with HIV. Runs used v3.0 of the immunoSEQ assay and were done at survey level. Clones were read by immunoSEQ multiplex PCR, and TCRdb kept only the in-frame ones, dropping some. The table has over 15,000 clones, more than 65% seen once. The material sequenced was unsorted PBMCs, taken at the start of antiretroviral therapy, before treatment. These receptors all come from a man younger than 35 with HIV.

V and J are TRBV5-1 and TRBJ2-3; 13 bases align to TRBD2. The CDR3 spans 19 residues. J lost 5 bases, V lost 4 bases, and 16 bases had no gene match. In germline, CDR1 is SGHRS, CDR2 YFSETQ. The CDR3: CASSPIGLAGVRGGDTQYF. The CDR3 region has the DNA TGCGCCAGCAGCCCAATAGGACTAGCGGGAGTCAGAGGTGGAGATACGCAGTATTTT.

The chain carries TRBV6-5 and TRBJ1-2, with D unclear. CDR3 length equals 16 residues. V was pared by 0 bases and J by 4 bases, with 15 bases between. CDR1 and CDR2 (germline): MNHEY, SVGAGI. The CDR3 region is CASSYSSQGRLYGYTF. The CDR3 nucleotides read TGTGCCAGCAGTTACTCGAGTCAAGGACGGCTCTATGGCTACACCTTC.

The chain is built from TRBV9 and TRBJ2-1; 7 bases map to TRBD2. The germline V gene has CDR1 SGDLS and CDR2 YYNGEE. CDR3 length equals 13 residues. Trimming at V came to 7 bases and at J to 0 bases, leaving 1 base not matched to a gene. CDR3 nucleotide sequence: TGTGCCAGCGGCGGGAGCTCCTACAATGAGCAGTTCTTC. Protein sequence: CASGGSSYNEQFF. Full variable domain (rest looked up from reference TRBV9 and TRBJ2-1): DSGVTQTPKHLITATGQRVTLRCSPRSGDLSVYWYQQSLDQGLQFLIQYYNGEERAKGNILERFSAQQFPDLHSELNLSSLELGDSALYFCASGGSSYNEQFFGPGTRLTVL.

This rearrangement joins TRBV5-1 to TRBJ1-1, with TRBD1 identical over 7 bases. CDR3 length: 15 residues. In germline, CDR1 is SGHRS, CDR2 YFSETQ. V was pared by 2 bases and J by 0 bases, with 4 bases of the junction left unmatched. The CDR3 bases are TGCGCCAGCAGCTTAAACAGGGGTATGAACACTGAAGCTTTCTTT. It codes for CASSLNRGMNTEAFF.

CDR3 sequence: CASSLGGLGYYEQYF. CDR3 sequence (DNA): TGTGCCAGCAGCTTGGGGGGGCTAGGGTACTACGAGCAGTACTTC. V is TRBV5-4 and J is TRBJ2-7, with D perhaps matching TRBD1 (6 bases). The length of the CDR3 is 15 residues. From germline, CDR1 is SGHNT and CDR2 YYREEE (reference sequence). The V gene lost 0 bases and the J gene lost 3 bases, with 13 bases spanning the gap.